This TCR beta chain was found in a study of radiation and T cells in renal cell carcinoma. General study points: No pretreatment tumor biopsies were available for baseline clonotypes. From baseline, blood top tumor clonotypes peaked at 2 weeks post-radiation.

Produced via immunoSEQ multiplex PCR; TCRdb's table is partial and in-frame only. The sample gives 150,000 or so clones, about 87% of which show up once; around 4% is in the top ten. This clone came up once. No antigen is known for it. Time point indicated: baseline pretreatment blood. Treatment of the sample: 15 Gy SBRT to primary tumor, nephrectomy 4 weeks later. After SBRT, blood was collected at 2 and 4 weeks, plus baseline. This renal cell carcinoma was of the clear cell type. Trimming left V 6 bases short and J 5 bases short, with 16 bases between. The germline CDR1 and CDR2 sequences are LNHDA and SQIVND (reference sequence). This CDR3 spans 14 amino acids.

This material consisted of blood, taken from a patient whose treatment included radiotherapy and nephrectomy. The TCR comes from a woman aged 70-85 years with renal cell carcinoma. This chain connects TRBV19 to TRBJ1-2; D is undetermined. CDR3 in amino acids: CASSEKPQLYGYTF. CDR3 nucleotides: TGTGCCAGTAGCGAAAAACCACAGCTTTATGGCTACACCTTC.